A selection of T cell receptor beta chains follows, all from one sample in a study of OX40 agonist ivuxolimab in advanced cancers. Generated by immunoSEQ multiplex PCR, the TCRdb table keeps only in-frame clones and is missing some. The sample includes some 64,000 clones, about 90% seen only once; the top ten take 4.5% to 5.5%. Sequenced material: CD4+ or CD8+ T cells sorted from blood, taken in a trial of the OX40 agonist ivuxolimab. The receptors here all came from an adult with an advanced solid tumor such as melanoma, head and neck, liver or kidney cancer. Each CDR3 is given with its conserved first and last residue. D genes are given only for firm matches. Some rows have no size entry. The others give once, few or many, or a class for an expanded clone.

TRBJ2-7,TRBD1,once,TRBV30,TGTGCCTGGAACCTGGACAGGGGGGTCGAGCAGTACTTC,CAWNLDRGVEQYF
TRBJ2-5,TRBD1,NA,TRBV14,TGTGCCAGCAGCCAAGACAGGGGGCTGGAGACCCAGTACTTC,CASSQDRGLETQYF
TRBJ2-5,NA,NA,TRBV4-2,TGTGCCAGCAGCCAAGATCGACTCAGCATGGGGACCCAGTACTTC,CASSQDRLSMGTQYF
TRBJ1-2,NA,NA,TRBV19,TGTGCCAGTAGTCTCCGGGGAGGCGGCTACACCTTC,CASSLRGGGYTF
TRBJ2-7,NA,NA,TRBV2,TGTGCCAGCAGGCAGGGCTCCTACGAGCAGTACTTC,CASRQGSYEQYF
TRBJ2-1,NA,NA,TRBV10-2,TGCGCCAGCAGTGAGAGGCAATTATCCTACAATGAGCAGTTCTTC,CASSERQLSYNEQFF
TRBJ1-3,NA,NA,TRBV30,TGTGCCTGGAGGCTCTCTGGAAACACCATATATTTT,CAWRLSGNTIYF
TRBJ2-1,NA,NA,TRBV5-4,TGTGCCAGCAGCTCGCCCGGGACCAACAATGAGCAGTTCTTC,CASSSPGTNNEQFF
TRBJ1-3,NA,NA,TRBV9,TGTGCCAGCAGCGTAGACCTGAGCTCTGGAAACACCATATATTTT,CASSVDLSSGNTIYF
TRBJ1-1,NA,NA,TRBV30,TGTGCCTGGAGTGCCCAGGACACTGAAGCTTTCTTT,CAWSAQDTEAFF
TRBJ2-1,NA,NA,TRBV11-2,TGTGCCAGCAGCTCCGTCGGCGGATACAATGAGCAGTTCTTC,CASSSVGGYNEQFF
TRBJ2-7,NA,NA,TRBV21-1,TGTGCCAGCAGCAAAGAGCGCAGGGATAAGTCTTGCGAGCAGTACTTC,CASSKERRDKSCEQYF
TRBJ2-3,NA,NA,TRBV27,TGTGCCAGCAGTGCCGCACGGGACACAGATACGCAGTATTTT,CASSAARDTDTQYF
TRBJ1-2,NA,NA,TRBV15,TGTGCCACCAGCAGAGATGTAACGGTCAACTATGGCTACACCTTC,CATSRDVTVNYGYTF
TRBJ1-2,NA,NA,TRBV6-6,TGTGCCAGCAGTCCGGACATGCGCTATGGCTACACCTTC,CASSPDMRYGYTF
TRBJ1-4,NA,NA,TRBV5-4,TGTGCCAGCAGCTCTGAGGGAGGATCGGAAAAACTGTTTTTT,CASSSEGGSEKLFF
TRBJ1-1,NA,NA,TRBV18,TGTGCCAGCTCACCACCATCGGGGGGAGGTAGCACTGAAGCTTTCTTT,CASSPPSGGGSTEAFF
TRBJ2-1,NA,NA,TRBV29-1,TGCAGCGTTCTTAGGTCTGAGCAGTTCTTC,CSVLRSEQFF
TRBJ1-5,NA,NA,TRBV29-1,TGCAGCGTTGGGGGGAACAGCAATCAGCCCCAGCATTTT,CSVGGNSNQPQHF
TRBJ2-7,TRBD1,NA,TRBV19,TGTGCCAGTAGTATACAGGGGGCCTCCTACGAGCAGTACTTC,CASSIQGASYEQYF
TRBJ2-1,TRBD1,NA,TRBV19,TGTGCCAGTAGTCCGGCCGGGACAGGGGTGGGTGAGCAGTTCTTC,CASSPAGTGVGEQFF
TRBJ2-7,TRBD1,NA,TRBV7-3,TGTGCCAGCAGCTTAGTCCGGGACAGCCCCTACGAGCAGTACTTC,CASSLVRDSPYEQYF
TRBJ2-3,TRBD2,NA,TRBV28,TGTGCCAGCAGTTTGCTAGCGGGGCGGCCTAATACGCAGTATTTT,CASSLLAGRPNTQYF
TRBJ2-1,TRBD2,NA,TRBV5-1,TGCGCCAGCAGCTTGGCGGCCCTAGCGGGGGTTTACAATGAGCAGTTCTTC,CASSLAALAGVYNEQFF
TRBJ1-1,TRBD1,NA,TRBV29-1,TGCAGCGTGCGAACAGGGGGCAACACTGAAGCTTTCTTT,CSVRTGGNTEAFF
TRBJ2-3,TRBD2,NA,TRBV19,TGTGCCAGTAGTATAGGGGGAGGGGCCGGCACAGATACGCAGTATTTT,CASSIGGGAGTDTQYF
TRBJ2-5,TRBD2,NA,TRBV9,TGTGCCAGCAGCCTCGCCGGGACTAGCGTGGAGACCCAGTACTTC,CASSLAGTSVETQYF
TRBJ2-7,TRBD2,NA,TRBV4-1,TGCGCCAGCAGCCAAGCCGGACGACTAGCGGGTGGGGAGCAGTACTTC,CASSQAGRLAGGEQYF
TRBJ2-1,NA,NA,TRBV19,TGTGCCACCGGCAAAGGGAAGGTAGTTAATGAGCAGTTCTTC,CATGKGKVVNEQFF
TRBJ1-6,TRBD1,NA,TRBV2,TGTGCCAGCTCCCGGGACAGTCATAATTCACCCCTCCACTTT,CASSRDSHNSPLHF
TRBJ1-1,NA,NA,TRBV27,TGTGCCAGCAGTTGGGGGGGTCGGGGCACTGAAGCTTTCTTT,CASSWGGRGTEAFF
TRBJ2-7,NA,NA,TRBV6-5,TGTGCCAGCAGTTATATACGGACTCCAGAATACGAGCAGTACTTC,CASSYIRTPEYEQYF
TRBJ1-2,TRBD1,NA,TRBV5-1,TGCGCCAGCAGCCCCGGGACAGTTAACTATGGCTACACCTTC,CASSPGTVNYGYTF
TRBJ2-4,NA,NA,TRBV28,TGTGCCAGCAGTTTTGGGGGAAACATTCAGTACTTC,CASSFGGNIQYF
TRBJ2-7,NA,NA,TRBV4-2,TGTGCCAGCAGCCTGTCACCACTAGCCTTCGGCTACGAGCAGTACTTC,CASSLSPLAFGYEQYF
TRBJ1-1,NA,few,TRBV30,TGTGCCTGGAGTGTATTGACGAACACTGAAGCTTTCTTT,CAWSVLTNTEAFF
TRBJ2-2,NA,NA,TRBV7-6,TGTGCCAGCAGCTTAGTTCGCACCGGGGAGCTGTTTTTT,CASSLVRTGELFF
TRBJ2-1,NA,NA,TRBV5-1,TGCGCCAGCAAAGTCGGGGTCCCCCCCCAGGGCCGGGTTGAGCAGTTCTTC,CASKVGVPPQGRVEQFF
TRBJ2-5,NA,once,TRBV27,TGTGCCAGCAGTTTTGGAGTTTGGGAGACCCAGTACTTC,CASSFGVWETQYF
TRBJ2-1,NA,NA,TRBV19,TGTGCCAGTAACGAGAGCCCCCTACTCAACAATGAGCAGTTCTTC,CASNESPLLNNEQFF
TRBJ2-4,NA,NA,TRBV11-2,TGTGCCAGCAGCCAGACTTCCCCCCGGGACATTCAGTACTTC,CASSQTSPRDIQYF
TRBJ2-3,TRBD1,NA,TRBV29-1,TGCAGCGGGGGCACAGGGGTAGATACGCAGTATTTT,CSGGTGVDTQYF
TRBJ1-2,TRBD1,NA,TRBV5-1,TGCGCCAGCAGGTCCGGGACAGCTAACTATGGCTACACCTTC,CASRSGTANYGYTF
TRBJ1-5,NA,NA,TRBV19,TGTGCCAGTCAAAACCCCGGAGGAGGCAATCAGCCCCAGCATTTT,CASQNPGGGNQPQHF
TRBJ1-2,NA,NA,TRBV29-1,TGCAGCGTGAGCGAGGGCTACACCTTC,CSVSEGYTF
TRBJ2-7,NA,NA,TRBV6-1,TGTGCCAGCAGTGAAGGGGGGGTTTCGGGCGAGCAGTACTTC,CASSEGGVSGEQYF
TRBJ2-1,TRBD1,NA,TRBV10-3,TGTGCCATCGGAAGACAGGGGAGCTCCTACAATGAGCAGTTCTTC,CAIGRQGSSYNEQFF
TRBJ2-5,TRBD1,NA,TRBV7-9,TGTGCCAGCAGCCGTAGACAGGGACAAGAGACCCAGTACTTC,CASSRRQGQETQYF
TRBJ2-7,NA,NA,TRBV7-9,TGTGCCAGCAGCTTCGGGGCCGTGGAGGAGCAGTACTTC,CASSFGAVEEQYF
TRBJ2-3,TRBD1,once,TRBV2,TGTGCCAGCAGTAACAGGGGTGGGACAGATACGCAGTATTTT,CASSNRGGTDTQYF
TRBJ2-7,NA,NA,TRBV19,TGTGCCAGTAGTATCGACCTAACCTACGAGCAGTACTTC,CASSIDLTYEQYF
TRBJ2-7,NA,once,TRBV28,TGTGCCAGCAGTTACCTGGGGGAGCAGTACTTC,CASSYLGEQYF
TRBJ2-3,TRBD2,NA,TRBV5-1,TGCGCCAGCAGCTTGGCCCTAGCGGGAGGAACAGATACGCAGTATTTT,CASSLALAGGTDTQYF
TRBJ1-5,NA,NA,TRBV19,TGTGCCAGCCAGACATATAGCAATCAGCCCCAGCATTTT,CASQTYSNQPQHF
TRBJ2-3,NA,NA,TRBV11-2,TGTGCCAGCAGCTTAGATAGGTGGACTAGCACAGATACGCAGTATTTT,CASSLDRWTSTDTQYF
TRBJ2-7,NA,few,TRBV10-2,TGCGCCAGCAGTGTGGTCTACCGGGAGCAGTACTTC,CASSVVYREQYF
TRBJ2-1,TRBD1,NA,TRBV5-1,TGCGCCAGCAGGGAGGGACAGGGGTTCTACAATGAGCAGTTCTTC,CASREGQGFYNEQFF
TRBJ1-1,NA,NA,TRBV6-5,TGTGCCAGCAGTTACCCCGGACCCGGGAGAGTGATAGTCTTT,CASSYPGPGRVIVF
TRBJ1-1,TRBD1,NA,TRBV5-1,TGCGCCAGCAGCTTGTCGGGACAGGGCCCTATAGGGACTGAAGCTTTCTTT,CASSLSGQGPIGTEAFF